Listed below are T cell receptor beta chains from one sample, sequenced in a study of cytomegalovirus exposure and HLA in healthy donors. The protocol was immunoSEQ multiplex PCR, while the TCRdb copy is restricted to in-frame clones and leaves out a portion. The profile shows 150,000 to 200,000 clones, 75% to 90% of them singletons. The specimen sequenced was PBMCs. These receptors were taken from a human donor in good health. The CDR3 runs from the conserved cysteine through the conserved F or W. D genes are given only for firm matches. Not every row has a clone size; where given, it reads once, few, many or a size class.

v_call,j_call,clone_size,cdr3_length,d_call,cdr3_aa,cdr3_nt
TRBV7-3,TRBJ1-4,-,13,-,CASSSREGEKLFF,TGTGCCAGCAGCTCCAGAGAGGGTGAAAAACTGTTTTTT
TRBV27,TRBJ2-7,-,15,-,CASSYTDAPTYEQYF,TGTGCCAGCAGTTACACAGATGCCCCTACCTACGAGCAGTACTTC
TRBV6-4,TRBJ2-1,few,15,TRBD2,CASSDSSGGANEQFF,TGTGCCAGCAGTGACTCTAGCGGGGGGGCCAATGAGCAGTTCTTC
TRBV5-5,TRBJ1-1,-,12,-,CASSSWETEAFF,TGTGCCAGCAGCTCGTGGGAGACTGAAGCTTTCTTT
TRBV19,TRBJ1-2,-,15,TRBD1,CASSTSVGQGYGYTF,TGTGCCAGTAGCACCTCCGTGGGACAGGGGTATGGCTACACCTTC
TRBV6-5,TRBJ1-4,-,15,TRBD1,CASRPTGDEREKLFF,TGTGCCAGCAGACCCACAGGGGACGAACGAGAAAAACTGTTTTTT
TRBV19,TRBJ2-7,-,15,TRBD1,CASSIIRGSSYEQYF,TGTGCCAGTAGTATAATCAGGGGGAGCTCCTACGAGCAGTACTTC
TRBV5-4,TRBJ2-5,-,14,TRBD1,CASSPGTGDETQYF,TGTGCCAGCAGCCCCGGGACAGGGGACGAGACCCAGTACTTC
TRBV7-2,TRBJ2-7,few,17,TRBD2,CASSPVIGSGGPRRQYF,TGTGCCAGCAGCCCCGTTATAGGTAGCGGGGGGCCCCGTAGGCAGTACTTC
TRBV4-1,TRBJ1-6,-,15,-,CASSQRDGSNSPLHF,TGCGCCAGCAGCCAGAGGGACGGGAGTAATTCACCCCTCCACTTT
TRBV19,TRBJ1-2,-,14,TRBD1,CASSGTGGGYGYTF,TGTGCCAGTAGTGGAACAGGGGGTGGCTATGGCTACACCTTC
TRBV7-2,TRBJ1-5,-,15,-,CASSLIRDSNQPQHF,TGTGCCAGCAGCTTAATCAGGGATAGTAATCAGCCCCAGCATTTT
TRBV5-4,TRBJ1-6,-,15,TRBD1,CASSRGTAPNSPLHF,TGTGCCAGCAGCCGAGGGACAGCCCCTAATTCACCCCTCCACTTT
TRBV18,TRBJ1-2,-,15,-,CASSPEQETYYGYTF,TGTGCCAGCTCACCAGAGCAGGAAACCTACTATGGCTACACCTTC
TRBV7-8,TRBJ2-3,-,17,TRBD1,CASSLPPGTGGTDTQYF,TGTGCCAGCAGCCTGCCGCCCGGGACAGGGGGCACAGATACGCAGTATTTT
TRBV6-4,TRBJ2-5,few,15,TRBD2,CASSQLAGSQETQYF,TGTGCCAGCAGCCAACTAGCGGGTAGCCAAGAGACCCAGTACTTC
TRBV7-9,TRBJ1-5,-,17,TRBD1,CASSLEEGAGSNQPQHF,TGTGCCAGCAGCTTAGAGGAGGGGGCGGGCAGCAATCAGCCCCAGCATTTT
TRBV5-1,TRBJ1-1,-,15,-,CASSLLGGGNTEAFF,TGCGCCAGCAGCTTATTGGGAGGGGGAAACACTGAAGCTTTCTTT
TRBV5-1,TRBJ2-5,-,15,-,CASSSFGDTQETQYF,TGCGCCAGCAGCTCGTTCGGGGACACCCAAGAGACCCAGTACTTC
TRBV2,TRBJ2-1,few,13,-,CASSESRYNEQFF,TGTGCCAGCAGTGAGAGCCGGTACAATGAGCAGTTCTTC
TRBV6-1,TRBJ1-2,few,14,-,CASSELGRGSGYTF,TGTGCCAGCAGTGAACTCGGCAGGGGATCTGGCTACACCTTC
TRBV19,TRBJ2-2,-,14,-,CASSITGITGELFF,TGTGCCAGTAGTATAACAGGGATAACCGGGGAGCTGTTTTTT
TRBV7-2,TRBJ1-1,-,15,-,CASSSRGGGYTEAFF,TGTGCCAGCAGCTCCCGAGGGGGAGGGTACACTGAAGCTTTCTTT
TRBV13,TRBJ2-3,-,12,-,CASSLVAHTQYF,TGTGCCAGCAGCTTAGTGGCCCATACGCAGTATTTT
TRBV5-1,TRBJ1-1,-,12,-,CASSTGSTEAFF,TGCGCCAGCAGCACAGGGTCCACTGAAGCTTTCTTT
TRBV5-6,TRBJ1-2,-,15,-,CASSYGREVYRGYTF,TGTGCCAGCAGCTACGGACGGGAAGTATACCGTGGCTACACCTTC
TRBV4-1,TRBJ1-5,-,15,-,CASSQDLQFNQPQHF,TGCGCCAGCAGCCAAGATTTACAGTTCAATCAGCCCCAGCATTTT
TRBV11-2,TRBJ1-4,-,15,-,CASSLDPHFGEKLFF,TGTGCCAGCAGCTTAGATCCCCATTTCGGTGAAAAACTGTTTTTT
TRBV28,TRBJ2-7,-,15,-,CASSPPPGGSGKQYF,TGTGCCAGCAGCCCTCCCCCAGGAGGGAGTGGGAAGCAGTACTTC
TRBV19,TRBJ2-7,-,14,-,CASSIGAGIGEQYF,TGTGCCAGTAGTATAGGGGCGGGGATTGGCGAGCAGTACTTC
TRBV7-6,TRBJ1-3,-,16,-,CASSLDRAISGNTIYF,TGTGCCAGCAGCTTAGACAGGGCTATCTCTGGAAACACCATATATTTT
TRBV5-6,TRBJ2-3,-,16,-,CASRLRGAFLSDTQYF,TGTGCCAGCCGACTCAGGGGGGCTTTCTTATCAGATACGCAGTATTTT
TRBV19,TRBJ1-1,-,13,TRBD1,CASRGQGGSEAFF,TGTGCCAGTAGGGGACAGGGAGGTTCTGAAGCTTTCTTT
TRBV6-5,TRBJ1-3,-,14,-,CASSQGASGNTIYF,TGTGCCAGCAGCCAAGGAGCCTCTGGAAACACCATATATTTT
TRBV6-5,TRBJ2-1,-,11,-,CASSFGTHRVF,TGTGCCAGCAGTTTCGGGACTCATAGGGTCTTC
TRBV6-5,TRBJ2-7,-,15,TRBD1,CASRKDRGVGYEQYF,TGTGCCAGCAGGAAAGACAGGGGGGTCGGATACGAGCAGTACTTC
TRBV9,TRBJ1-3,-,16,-,CASSVVGGPDGNTIYF,TGTGCCAGCAGCGTAGTTGGGGGCCCGGACGGAAACACCATATATTTT
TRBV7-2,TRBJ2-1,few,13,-,CASSLGRNNEQFF,TGTGCCAGCAGCTTGGGCAGAAACAATGAGCAGTTCTTC
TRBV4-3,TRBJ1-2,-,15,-,CASSQVTGTNYGYTF,TGCGCCAGCAGCCAAGTCACAGGAACTAACTATGGCTACACCTTC
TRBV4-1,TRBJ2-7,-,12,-,CASSPRGAEQYF,TGCGCCAGCAGCCCCAGGGGAGCCGAGCAGTACTTC
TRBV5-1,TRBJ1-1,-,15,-,CASSLRAGEGAEAFF,TGCGCCAGCAGCTTGCGTGCAGGCGAGGGGGCTGAAGCTTTCTTT
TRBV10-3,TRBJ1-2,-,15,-,CAISESGPSGSGYTF,TGTGCCATCAGTGAGTCAGGACCGTCCGGGAGTGGCTACACCTTC
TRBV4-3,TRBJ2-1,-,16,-,CASSQDPGSTYNEQFF,TGCGCCAGCAGCCAAGACCCGGGGTCCACCTACAATGAGCAGTTCTTC
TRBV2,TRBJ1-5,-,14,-,CASSATQFNQPQHF,TGTGCCAGCAGTGCGACACAATTTAATCAGCCCCAGCATTTT
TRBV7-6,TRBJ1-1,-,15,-,CASSLQPGGNTEAFF,TGTGCCAGCAGCTTACAGCCCGGGGGGAACACTGAAGCTTTCTTT
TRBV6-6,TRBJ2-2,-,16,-,CASSYRGIQSAGELFF,TGTGCCAGCAGTTACCGCGGGATTCAGTCTGCCGGGGAGCTGTTTTTT
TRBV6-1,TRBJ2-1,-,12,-,CASSRMANEQFF,TGTGCCAGCAGTCGAATGGCAAATGAGCAGTTCTTC
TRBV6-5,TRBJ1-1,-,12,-,CATHREGTEAFF,TGTGCCACCCACAGGGAGGGTACTGAAGCTTTCTTT
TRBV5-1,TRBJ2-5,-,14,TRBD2,CASSSRAGEETQYF,TGCGCCAGCAGCTCCAGAGCGGGGGAAGAGACCCAGTACTTC
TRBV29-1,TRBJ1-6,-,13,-,CSVVSGWRSPLHF,TGCAGCGTTGTAAGCGGTTGGCGTTCACCCCTCCACTTT
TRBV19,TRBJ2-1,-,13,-,CASSWDNYNEQFF,TGTGCCAGTAGTTGGGACAACTACAATGAGCAGTTCTTC